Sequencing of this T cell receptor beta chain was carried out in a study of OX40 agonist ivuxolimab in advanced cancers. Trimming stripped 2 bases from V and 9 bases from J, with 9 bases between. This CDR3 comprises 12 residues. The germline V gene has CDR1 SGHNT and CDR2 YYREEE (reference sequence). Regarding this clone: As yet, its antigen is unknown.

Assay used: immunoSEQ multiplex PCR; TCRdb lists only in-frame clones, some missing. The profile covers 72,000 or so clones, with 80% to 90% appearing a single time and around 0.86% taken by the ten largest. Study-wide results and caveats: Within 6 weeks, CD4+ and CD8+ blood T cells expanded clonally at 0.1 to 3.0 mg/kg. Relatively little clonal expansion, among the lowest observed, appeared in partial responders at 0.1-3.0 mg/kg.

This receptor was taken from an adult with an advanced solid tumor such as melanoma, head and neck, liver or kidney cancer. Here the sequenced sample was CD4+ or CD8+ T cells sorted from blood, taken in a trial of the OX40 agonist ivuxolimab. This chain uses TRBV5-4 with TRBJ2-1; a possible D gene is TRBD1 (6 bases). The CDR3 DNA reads TGTGCCAGCAGCTTCGGGACACGTGAGCAGTTCTTC. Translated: CASSFGTREQFF.